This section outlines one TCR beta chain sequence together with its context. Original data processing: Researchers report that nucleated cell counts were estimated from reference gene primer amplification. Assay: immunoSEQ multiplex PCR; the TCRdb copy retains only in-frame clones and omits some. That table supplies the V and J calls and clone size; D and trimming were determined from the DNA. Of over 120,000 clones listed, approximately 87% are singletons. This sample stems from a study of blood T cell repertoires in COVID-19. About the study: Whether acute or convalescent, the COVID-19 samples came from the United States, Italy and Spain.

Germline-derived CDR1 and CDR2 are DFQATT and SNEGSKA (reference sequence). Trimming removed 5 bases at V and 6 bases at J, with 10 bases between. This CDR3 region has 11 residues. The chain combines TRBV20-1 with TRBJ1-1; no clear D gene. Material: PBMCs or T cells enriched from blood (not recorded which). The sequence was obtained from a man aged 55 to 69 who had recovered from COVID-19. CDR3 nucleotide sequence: TGCAGTGCTCCCCGGAGGGCTGAAGCTTTCTTT. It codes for CSAPRRAEAFF.